The rows below give T cell receptor beta chains drawn from one sample of a study of cytomegalovirus exposure and HLA in healthy donors. The data were produced by immunoSEQ multiplex PCR, yet TCRdb's version contains in-frame clones alone and is incomplete. Reported are 100,000 to 150,000 clones; the ten largest clones contain under 3.5%. The sequencing sample was made of PBMCs. The receptors originated from a young man in good health and CMV-seronegative. Both conserved end residues are part of each CDR3. Each record gives: CDR3 DNA, CDR3 protein, J gene, V gene, D gene. D genes are given only for firm matches.

cdr3_nt: TGTGCCAGCATATTTGGGGGGGGAAGAAATCAGCCCCAGCATTTT; cdr3_aa: CASIFGGGRNQPQHF; j_call: TRBJ1-5; v_call: TRBV6-1; d_call: NA
cdr3_nt: TGCGCCAGCAGCTTGGCCGCGGGAGTTTCCTACGAGCAGTACTTC; cdr3_aa: CASSLAAGVSYEQYF; j_call: TRBJ2-7; v_call: TRBV5-1; d_call: TRBD2
cdr3_nt: TGTGCCAGCAGTGAAGGACTAGTGGCTGAGCAGTTCTTC; cdr3_aa: CASSEGLVAEQFF; j_call: TRBJ2-1; v_call: TRBV2; d_call: NA
cdr3_nt: TGTGCCTGGAGCCCGACCGGGACTAGCGGATTTGAGCAGTTCTTC; cdr3_aa: CAWSPTGTSGFEQFF; j_call: TRBJ2-1; v_call: TRBV30; d_call: TRBD2
cdr3_nt: TGTGCCAGCAGCGTAGGCTACAGCAGAGCGAACACCGGGGAGCTGTTTTTT; cdr3_aa: CASSVGYSRANTGELFF; j_call: TRBJ2-2; v_call: TRBV9; d_call: NA
cdr3_nt: TGTGCCAGCAGCCAAGAATTAAGAGGCTACGAGCAGTACTTC; cdr3_aa: CASSQELRGYEQYF; j_call: TRBJ2-7; v_call: TRBV4-2; d_call: NA
cdr3_nt: TGTGCCAGCTCACTGGACAGCCCCATGAACACTGAAGCTTTCTTT; cdr3_aa: CASSLDSPMNTEAFF; j_call: TRBJ1-1; v_call: TRBV18; d_call: NA
cdr3_nt: TGTGCCAGCAGCTTAGTGGGACAGGACAATCAGCCCCAGCATTTT; cdr3_aa: CASSLVGQDNQPQHF; j_call: TRBJ1-5; v_call: TRBV7-9; d_call: TRBD1
cdr3_nt: TGTGCCAGCAGCGCTCTAAAGGAGTGGAGCACAGATACGCAGTATTTT; cdr3_aa: CASSALKEWSTDTQYF; j_call: TRBJ2-3; v_call: TRBV5-6; d_call: NA
cdr3_nt: TGTGCCAGCAGTCCCGGCGGCGGGGAGGGCTATAGCAATCAGCCCCAGCATTTT; cdr3_aa: CASSPGGGEGYSNQPQHF; j_call: TRBJ1-5; v_call: TRBV28; d_call: NA
cdr3_nt: TGCGCCAGCAGCAGGGGACTAGCGGGAGACCAAGAGACCCAGTACTTC; cdr3_aa: CASSRGLAGDQETQYF; j_call: TRBJ2-5; v_call: TRBV5-1; d_call: TRBD2
cdr3_nt: TGTGCCTGGAGTGCCGGGACTAGCGGGAGGGTAGAGTACTTC; cdr3_aa: CAWSAGTSGRVEYF; j_call: TRBJ2-5; v_call: TRBV30; d_call: TRBD2
cdr3_nt: TGTGCCAGCAGCCCCCGGGACAGGGGGAGGTACACTGAAGCTTTCTTT; cdr3_aa: CASSPRDRGRYTEAFF; j_call: TRBJ1-1; v_call: TRBV27; d_call: TRBD1
cdr3_nt: TGCGCCAGCCGGGAGGCAGGGCACTTCTACGAGCAGTACTTC; cdr3_aa: CASREAGHFYEQYF; j_call: TRBJ2-7; v_call: TRBV10-1; d_call: TRBD2
cdr3_nt: TGTGCCAGCAGCCCTACCCCAGGGGACACTGAAGCTTTCTTT; cdr3_aa: CASSPTPGDTEAFF; j_call: TRBJ1-1; v_call: TRBV5-4; d_call: NA
cdr3_nt: TGTGCCAGTACACTTCACTCCCTGGACAGGGCCTCTGGAAACACCATATATTTT; cdr3_aa: CASTLHSLDRASGNTIYF; j_call: TRBJ1-3; v_call: TRBV19; d_call: TRBD1
cdr3_nt: TGTGCCAGCAGCTTAGATGGCATCTCCTACGAGCAGTACTTC; cdr3_aa: CASSLDGISYEQYF; j_call: TRBJ2-7; v_call: TRBV7-9; d_call: NA
cdr3_nt: TGCGCCAGCAGCGGGCAGGCATCTAATGAAAAACTGTTTTTT; cdr3_aa: CASSGQASNEKLFF; j_call: TRBJ1-4; v_call: TRBV5-1; d_call: NA
cdr3_nt: TGTGCCAGCAGCGTAGGGTCCAGGAACACCGGGGAGCTGTTTTTT; cdr3_aa: CASSVGSRNTGELFF; j_call: TRBJ2-2; v_call: TRBV9; d_call: NA
cdr3_nt: TGTGCCAGCAGTTACGAGACAGGGCATAATTCACCCCTCCACTTT; cdr3_aa: CASSYETGHNSPLHF; j_call: TRBJ1-6; v_call: TRBV6-5; d_call: TRBD1
cdr3_nt: TGTGCCAGCAGCTTATCAGATGGACTAGCGGCCTACAATGAGCAGTTCTTC; cdr3_aa: CASSLSDGLAAYNEQFF; j_call: TRBJ2-1; v_call: TRBV7-2; d_call: TRBD2
cdr3_nt: TGTGCCAGCAGTGACTCACTAGCGGGAGGGAATGAGCAGTTCTTC; cdr3_aa: CASSDSLAGGNEQFF; j_call: TRBJ2-1; v_call: TRBV6-4; d_call: TRBD2
cdr3_nt: TGTGCCAGCAGTTTCACACCGGGACAGGGGGGAAAGACCCAGTACTTC; cdr3_aa: CASSFTPGQGGKTQYF; j_call: TRBJ2-5; v_call: TRBV6-5; d_call: TRBD1
cdr3_nt: TGTGCCAGCAGTGGTTACCAGGGTAGAGTGGGCACTGAAGCTTTCTTT; cdr3_aa: CASSGYQGRVGTEAFF; j_call: TRBJ1-1; v_call: TRBV28; d_call: NA
cdr3_nt: TGCGCCAGCGGGGAGGGTTCCCAAGAGACCCAGTACTTC; cdr3_aa: CASGEGSQETQYF; j_call: TRBJ2-5; v_call: TRBV5-1; d_call: TRBD2
cdr3_nt: TGTGCCAGCAGTCGCGACCCCCAAGGGGGAGATACGCAGTATTTT; cdr3_aa: CASSRDPQGGDTQYF; j_call: TRBJ2-3; v_call: TRBV28; d_call: NA
cdr3_nt: TGTGCCAGCAGTATCCTCCTGACAGGAACCGGGGAGCTGTTTTTT; cdr3_aa: CASSILLTGTGELFF; j_call: TRBJ2-2; v_call: TRBV7-2; d_call: NA
cdr3_nt: TGTGCCTGGAGTACGACAGGGCTCAGAAATTCACCCCTCCACTTT; cdr3_aa: CAWSTTGLRNSPLHF; j_call: TRBJ1-6; v_call: TRBV30; d_call: TRBD1
cdr3_nt: TGTGCCAGTAGTCCGCGACTAGCGGGAGTTTCCTACGAGCAGTACTTC; cdr3_aa: CASSPRLAGVSYEQYF; j_call: TRBJ2-7; v_call: TRBV19; d_call: TRBD2
cdr3_nt: TGTGCCACCAGCCCGGACTCGGGTGTCTATGGCTACACCTTC; cdr3_aa: CATSPDSGVYGYTF; j_call: TRBJ1-2; v_call: TRBV15; d_call: NA
cdr3_nt: TGTGCCAGCAGTGAAATGGCCGCCATGAACACTGAAGCTTTCTTT; cdr3_aa: CASSEMAAMNTEAFF; j_call: TRBJ1-1; v_call: TRBV2; d_call: NA
cdr3_nt: TGTGCCAGCAGTTACTCGAATAGACTCTCCTACGAGCAGTACTTC; cdr3_aa: CASSYSNRLSYEQYF; j_call: TRBJ2-7; v_call: TRBV6-5; d_call: NA